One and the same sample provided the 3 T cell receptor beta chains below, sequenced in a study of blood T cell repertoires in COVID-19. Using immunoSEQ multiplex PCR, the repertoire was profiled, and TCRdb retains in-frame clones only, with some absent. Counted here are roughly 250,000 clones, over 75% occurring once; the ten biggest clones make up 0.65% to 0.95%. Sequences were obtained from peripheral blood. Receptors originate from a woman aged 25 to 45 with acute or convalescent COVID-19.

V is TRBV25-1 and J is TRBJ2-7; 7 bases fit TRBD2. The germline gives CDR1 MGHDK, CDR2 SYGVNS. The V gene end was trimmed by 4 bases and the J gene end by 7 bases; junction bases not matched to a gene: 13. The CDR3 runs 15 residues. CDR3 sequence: CASSGAAGAPVEQYF. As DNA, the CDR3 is TGTGCCAGCAGTGGTGCGGCGGGAGCCCCTGTTGAGCAGTACTTC.

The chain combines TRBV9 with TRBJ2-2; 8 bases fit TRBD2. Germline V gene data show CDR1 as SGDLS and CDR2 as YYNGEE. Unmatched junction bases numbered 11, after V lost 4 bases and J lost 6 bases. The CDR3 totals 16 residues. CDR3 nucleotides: TGTGCCAGCAGCCTACTAGCGGCACCCTATGCCGGGGAGCTGTTTTTT. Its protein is CASSLLAAPYAGELFF.

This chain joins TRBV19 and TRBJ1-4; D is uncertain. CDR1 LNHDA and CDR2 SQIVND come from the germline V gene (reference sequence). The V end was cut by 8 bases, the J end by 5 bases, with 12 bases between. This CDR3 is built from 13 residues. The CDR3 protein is CASRSEANEKLFF. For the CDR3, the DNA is TGTGCCAGTCGCTCAGAGGCCAATGAAAAACTGTTTTTT.